The 30 T cell receptor beta chains below were found in one sample sequenced in a study of T cells in Graves' hyperthyroidism and ophthalmopathy (dated by TCRdb to between 2017 and 2020). Libraries were built with multiplex PCR. Instrument used: Illumina HiSeq 2000. Amplification of TCR beta CDR3 regions was carried out from RNA transcripts. For the first round of RT-PCR on the TCR CDR3, the HTBI primer set was used together with the Qiagen OneStep RT-PCR kit. TCRdb reworked the public reads: Q25 trimming with fastp, MiXCR clone assembly, productive beta chains retained. Identical CDR3 proteins give one entry, which carries the most common genes and DNA. The sample profile shows about 250,000 distinct CDR3 sequences; more than 20% of them were found once. The top ten constitute roughly 35% of the sample. Input material: blood. The origin of the receptors is a woman in her 40s with Graves' ophthalmopathy.

This clonotype has at least ten counts. A much larger clone lies a single base off, so this may be a read error. V and J are TRBV12-3 or TRBV12-4 and TRBJ1-1; the D is unclear. The CDR3 has 15 residues. V was pared by 5 bases and J by 3 bases, with 16 bases between. As DNA, the CDR3 is TGTGCCAGCAGTATAACCGGAGGCTTGGACACTGAAGCTTTCTTT. Amino acids: CASSITGGLDTEAFF.

This clonotype has a count of ten or more. The chain is built from TRBV11-2 and TRBJ2-5; 11 bases match TRBD2. The V and J ends lost 7 bases and 3 bases, in that order; junction bases with no gene match: 13. The germline V gene encodes CDR1 SGHAT and CDR2 FQNNGV. This CDR3 is built from 17 residues. CDR3 residues: CASTTLGTSGGKETQYF. The CDR3 DNA is TGTGCCAGCACCACTCTCGGGACTAGCGGAGGAAAAGAGACCCAGTACTTC.

This clonotype was observed many times. The V and J genes are TRBV28 and TRBJ1-2; 7 nucleotides agree with TRBD1. This CDR3 is built from 15 residues. Trimming took 5 bases from V and 4 from J; bases not matched to a gene: 10. CDR1 MDHEN and CDR2 SYDVKM come from the germline V gene. The CDR3 protein is CASSRGRQGGYGYTF. In DNA, the CDR3 is TGTGCCAGCAGTCGCGGCAGACAGGGAGGCTATGGCTACACCTTC.

This chain connects TRBV6-1 to TRBJ1-1; D gene ambiguous. Germline V CDR1 and CDR2: MNHNS, SASEGT. V shed 3 bases and J shed 11 bases, with 10 bases lying between them. This CDR3 spans 11 amino acids. CDR3 residues: CASSEGWEAFF. The CDR3, as DNA: TGTGCCAGCAGTGAGGGTTGGGAGGCTTTCTTT.

This clonotype was found many times. This chain's CDR3 is CASSEVSKNIQYF. In DNA form, the CDR3 reads TGTGCCAGCAGTGAAGTGTCGAAAAACATTCAGTACTTC. V usage is TRBV6-1 and J usage is TRBJ2-4; D is undetermined. V lost 1 base, J lost 4 bases, and 5 bases lay in between. The length of the CDR3 is 13 residues. In germline, CDR1 is MNHNS, CDR2 SASEGT.

This clonotype was counted many times. The chain recombines TRBV4-1 with TRBJ1-5; D is unresolved. Germline lookup yields CDR1 MGHRA and CDR2 YSYEKL. The V gene lost 1 base and the J gene lost 7 bases, with 11 bases spanning the gap. This CDR3 region has 14 residues. This CDR3 reads CASSQVWGIQPQHF. The CDR3 bases are TGCGCCAGCAGCCAAGTCTGGGGTATCCAGCCCCAGCATTTT.

This chain uses TRBV19 with TRBJ1-6; 9 nucleotides agree with TRBD1. V shed 5 bases and J 4 bases; nucleotides not matched to a gene: 6. The CDR3 is made up of 16 amino acids. Germline lookup yields CDR1 LNHDA and CDR2 SQIVND (reference sequence). CDR3 in DNA: TGTGCCAGTAGTCCTTGGACAGGGGATTATAATTCACCCCTCCACTTT. Protein: CASSPWTGDYNSPLHF.

This clonotype was counted many times. V and J are TRBV2 and TRBJ1-1, with D possibly matching TRBD1 (5 bases). The CDR3 is made up of 14 amino acids. The V end lost 4 bases, the J end lost 0 bases, and 9 bases lay between the germline ends. The germline gives CDR1 SNHLY, CDR2 FYNNEI. CDR3 nucleotides: TGTGCCAGCAGTGTACAGGCCATGAACACTGAAGCTTTCTTT. It translates to CASSVQAMNTEAFF. Together with reference TRBV2 and TRBJ1-1, the CDR3 gives the full variable domain: EPEVTQTPSHQVTQMGQEVILRCVPISNHLYFYWYRQILGQKVEFLVSFYNNEISEKSEIFDDQFSVERPDGSNFTLKIRSTKLEDSAMYFCASSVQAMNTEAFFGQGTRLTVV.

This clonotype was detected ten times or more. The chain couples TRBV6-5 to TRBJ2-5, with a weak D call TRBD1 (6 bases). V gave up 5 bases and J gave up 4 bases, with 14 bases separating them. The germline V gene has CDR1 MNHEY and CDR2 SVGAGI. This CDR3 region has 14 residues. Here the CDR3 DNA reads TGTGCCAGCAGTCCTACAGGGAGTGGAGAGACCCAGTACTTC. This gives the protein CASSPTGSGETQYF.

The table lists this clonotype with many counts. The rearrangement joins TRBV9 to TRBJ2-2; TRBD1 aligns across 9 bases. With V trimmed by 4 bases and J by 8 bases, 6 bases remained unmatched. The CDR3 consists of 14 residues. The germline V gene has CDR1 SGDLS and CDR2 YYNGEE. This CDR3 reads CASSRDRVNGELFF. CDR3 nucleotide sequence: TGTGCCAGCAGCCGGGACAGGGTCAATGGGGAGCTGTTTTTT.

This clonotype was counted many times. The CDR3 DNA is TGTGCCAGCAGCCCGACAGGACTCTCCTACGAGCAGTACTTC. Its translation: CASSPTGLSYEQYF. The chain uses TRBV7-9 and TRBJ2-7; possible D gene TRBD1, 6 bases. Germline CDR1 is SEHNR and CDR2 is FQNEAQ (reference sequence). CDR3 length: 14 residues. Trimming cost V 5 bases and J 0 bases, with 11 bases left between them.

This clonotype has at least ten counts. This chain uses TRBV27 with TRBJ2-7; D may correspond to TRBD1 or TRBD2 (5 bases each). CDR1 and CDR2 (germline): MNHEY, SMNVEV (reference sequence). The CDR3 totals 14 residues. V was cut by 6 bases and J by 2 bases, with 14 bases left in between. The CDR3 loop is CASSLRDRAYEQYF. CDR3 DNA: TGTGCCAGCAGCCTTCGGGACCGAGCCTACGAGCAGTACTTC.

In this sample, this clonotype turned up many times. The chain combines TRBV12-3 or TRBV12-4 with TRBJ2-7; TRBD1 is a possible D gene (6 bases). This CDR3 is built from 15 residues. With 2 bases removed from V and 3 bases from J, the gap between germline ends came to 14 bases. The CDR3 bases are TGTGCCAGCAGTTTAAGGCAGGGGTTCATCTACGAGCAGTACTTC. Translating gives CASSLRQGFIYEQYF.

This clonotype has a count of ten or more. The chain employs TRBV7-9 and TRBJ1-2, with D unresolved. Trimming removed 2 bases at V and 11 bases at J, with 21 bases between. The CDR3 is made up of 15 amino acids. CDR1 and CDR2 (germline): SEHNR, FQNEAQ (reference sequence). The CDR3 nucleotides read TGTGCCAGCAGCTTATTCCACTCCTCGTATAAAAAGTACACCTTC. Translation: CASSLFHSSYKKYTF.

V usage is TRBV11-1 and J usage is TRBJ2-4; 10 bases are shared with TRBD2. Germline CDR1 reads SGHAT; CDR2 reads FQDESV (reference sequence). This CDR3 is built from 16 residues. The trim removed 5 bases at V and 3 bases at J, leaving 7 bases unmatched. The CDR3 protein is CASSPGLADRKNIQYF. The CDR3 DNA is TGTGCCAGCAGCCCTGGACTAGCGGACCGCAAAAACATTCAGTACTTC.

At least ten counts were recorded for this clonotype. The CDR3 here is CASSYLAGYEQYF. DNA of the CDR3: TGTGCCAGCAGTTATCTAGCGGGATACGAGCAGTACTTC. This chain links TRBV28 with TRBJ2-7, with 9 bases identical to TRBD2. With 4 bases clipped from V and 4 bases from J, the junction kept 2 bases outside the gene matches. Per germline, CDR1 MDHEN and CDR2 SYDVKM. This CDR3 has 13 residues.

This clonotype was detected only a few times. The CDR3 DNA reads as TGTGCCAGCAGCCTCCCGACAGTTATCAATCAGCCCCAGCATTTT. It codes for CASSLPTVINQPQHF. This sequence joins TRBV28 and TRBJ1-5; a weak D match, TRBD1 (5 bases). Germline V gives CDR1 MDHEN, CDR2 SYDVKM. This CDR3 is built from 15 residues. The V gene lost 6 bases and the J gene lost 3 bases, with 15 bases spanning the gap.

This clonotype was observed a few times. The chain has TRBV15 and TRBJ1-2; no definite D call. CDR1 LNHNV and CDR2 YYDKDF come from the germline V gene (reference sequence). V lost 1 base and J lost 0, with 12 bases in between. The CDR3 is 16 amino acids. The CDR3 DNA reads as TGTGCCACCAGCAGAGTCAGCAATGCCGCTAACTATGGCTACACCTTC. It codes for CATSRVSNAANYGYTF. The full variable domain, rest sourced from reference TRBV15 and TRBJ1-2, is DAMVIQNPRYQVTQFGKPVTLSCSQTLNHNVMYWYQQKSSQAPKLLFHYYDKDFNNEADTPDNFQSRRPNTSFCFLDIRSPGLGDTAMYLCATSRVSNAANYGYTFGSGTRLTVV.

Remarks on this clonotype: A junction boundary mismatches the germline segment, possibly from a read error. The V and J genes are TRBV7-2 and TRBJ1-1; D remains ambiguous. Germline loops: CDR1 SGHTA, CDR2 FQGNSA. The CDR3 runs 13 residues. The CDR3 nucleotides are TGTGCCGGCAGCCAGTGGGAAAACTCTGAAGCTTTCTTT. Its protein is CAGSQWENSEAFF.

This clonotype was seen many times. The V and J genes are TRBV4-1 and TRBJ1-5; a weak D match, TRBD1 (6 bases). Germline-derived CDR1 and CDR2 are MGHRA and YSYEKL. Between the trimmed V and J ends, which lost 1 base and 5 bases, there was a span of 12 bases. The length of the CDR3 is 15 residues. CDR3: CASSQVGQGYQPQHF. CDR3 in DNA: TGCGCCAGCAGCCAAGTAGGCCAGGGGTATCAGCCCCAGCATTTT.

This clonotype has at least ten counts. V and J are TRBV19 and TRBJ1-5; D is undetermined. From germline, CDR1 is LNHDA and CDR2 SQIVND (reference sequence). This CDR3 contains 14 residues. V was cut by 10 bases and J by 0 bases, with 13 bases left in between. The CDR3 spells CAISRSDSNQPQHF. The CDR3 DNA is TGTGCCATCAGCCGTAGTGATAGCAATCAGCCCCAGCATTTT.

This sequence joins TRBV4-1 and TRBJ2-7; D might be TRBD1 (6 bases). V was clipped by 3 bases and J by 1 base, with 13 bases between them. This CDR3 contains 15 residues. The V gene's germline CDR1 is MGHRA and CDR2 YSYEKL. CDR3 bases: TGCGCCAGCAGCCACCGGGAAGGGGGTTCCTACGAGCAGTACTTC. This translates into CASSHREGGSYEQYF.

At least ten counts were recorded for this clonotype. V usage is TRBV5-1 and J usage is TRBJ1-2; TRBD1 agrees at 9 bases. V was clipped by 0 bases and J by 7 bases; unmatched bases: 7. There are 15 residues in the CDR3. The germline CDR1 and CDR2 sequences are SGHRS and YFSETQ. Here the CDR3 DNA reads TGCGCCAGCAGCTTGGCCGGAGGACAGGGGACTGGCTACACCTTC. It translates to CASSLAGGQGTGYTF.

Turning to this clonotype: It may be a read error: a sequence one base away is much more abundant. The chain combines TRBV3-1 with TRBJ1-5; 8 bases are shared with TRBD1. Germline V gene sequence: CDR1 LGHDT, CDR2 YNNKEL (reference sequence). There are 17 residues in the CDR3. V trimming: 1 base; J trimming: 5 bases; junction bases outside the gene matches: 10. Here the CDR3 DNA reads TGTGCCAGCAGCCAAGGGGGGTCCGAGACAGGGGATCAGCCCCAGCATTTT. Its protein product is CASSQGGSETGDQPQHF. Looking up the rest from reference TRBV3-1 and TRBJ1-5 gives the full variable domain: DTAVSQTPKYLVTQMGNDKSIKCEQNLGHDTMYWYKQDSKKFLKIMFSYNNKELIINETVPNRFSPKSPDKAHLNLHINSLELGDSAVYFCASSQGGSETGDQPQHFGDGTRLSIL.

V usage is TRBV11-2 and J usage is TRBJ2-5, with 9 bases aligning to TRBD1. Germline-derived CDR1 and CDR2 are SGHAT and FQNNGV. J gave up 1 base and V 7 bases, and 7 bases lay outside the gene matches. This CDR3 comprises 15 residues. As DNA, the CDR3 is TGTGCCAGCACCTCCTGGACAGGGGCCCAAGAGACCCAGTACTTC. Protein product: CASTSWTGAQETQYF.

This clonotype was counted a few times. The rearrangement uses TRBV2 and TRBJ2-7, with 7 bases aligning to TRBD1. The germline V gene encodes CDR1 SNHLY and CDR2 FYNNEI. The V segment lost 4 bases and the J segment 1 base; nucleotides outside the gene matches: 4. This CDR3 spans 14 amino acids. The CDR3 DNA sequence: TGTGCCAGCAGTGCGGAGACAGGGTCCTACGAGCAGTACTTC. This gives the protein CASSAETGSYEQYF.

This clonotype was counted at least ten times. V is TRBV2 and J is TRBJ2-5, with 10 bases matching TRBD2. The CDR3 covers 15 residues. From germline, CDR1 is SNHLY and CDR2 FYNNEI. The trim removed 7 bases at V and 2 bases at J, leaving 7 bases unmatched. The CDR3 DNA follows: TGTGCCAGCATGAGACTAGCGGGTAAACAAGAGACCCAGTACTTC. The encoded protein is CASMRLAGKQETQYF. Looking up the rest from reference TRBV2 and TRBJ2-5 gives the full variable domain: EPEVTQTPSHQVTQMGQEVILRCVPISNHLYFYWYRQILGQKVEFLVSFYNNEISEKSEIFDDQFSVERPDGSNFTLKIRSTKLEDSAMYFCASMRLAGKQETQYFGPGTRLLVL.

This clonotype was recorded many times. This sequence joins TRBV28 and TRBJ1-5, with D possibly being TRBD1 (6 bases). Germline V gene data show CDR1 as MDHEN and CDR2 as SYDVKM. Trimming left V 3 bases short and J 6 bases short, with 15 bases between. This CDR3 contains 15 residues. CDR3 DNA: TGTGCCAGCAGTTTTTCCAGGGGAGTAGGTCAGCCCCAGCATTTT. As protein: CASSFSRGVGQPQHF.

V usage is TRBV6-1 and J usage is TRBJ1-3, with D hard to call. Germline values: CDR1 MNHNS, CDR2 SASEGT. The CDR3 has 15 residues. Trimming stripped 6 bases from V and 2 bases from J, with 14 bases between. CDR3 coding DNA: TGTGCCAGCAGGTCAAGAACACGGCCTGGAAACACCATATATTTT. It translates to CASRSRTRPGNTIYF.

This chain uses TRBV11-2 with TRBJ1-1, with a tentative D call TRBD1 (6 bases). Germline lookup yields CDR1 SGHAT and CDR2 FQNNGV. Trimming took 1 base from V and 0 from J, leaving 21 bases between them. The CDR3 loop spans 19 amino acids. CDR3 in DNA: TGTGCCAGCAGCTTAGGATTCATCAGGGGCCAACCTATGAACACTGAAGCTTTCTTT. Amino acid sequence: CASSLGFIRGQPMNTEAFF.